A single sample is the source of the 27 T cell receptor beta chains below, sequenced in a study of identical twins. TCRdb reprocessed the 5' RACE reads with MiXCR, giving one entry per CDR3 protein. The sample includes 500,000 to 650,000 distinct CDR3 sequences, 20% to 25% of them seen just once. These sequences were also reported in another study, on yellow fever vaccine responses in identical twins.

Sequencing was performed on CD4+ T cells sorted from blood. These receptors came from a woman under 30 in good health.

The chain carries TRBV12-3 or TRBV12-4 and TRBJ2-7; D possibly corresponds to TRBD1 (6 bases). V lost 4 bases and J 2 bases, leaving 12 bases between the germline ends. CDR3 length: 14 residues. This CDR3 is CASSSLRGTYEQYF. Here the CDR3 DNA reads TGTGCCAGCAGTTCCCTCAGGGGTACCTACGAGCAGTACTTC.

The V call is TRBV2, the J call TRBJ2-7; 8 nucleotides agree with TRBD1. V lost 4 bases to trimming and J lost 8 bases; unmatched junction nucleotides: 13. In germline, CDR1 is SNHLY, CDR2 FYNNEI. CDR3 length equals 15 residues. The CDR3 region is CASSGQGLPSEQQYF. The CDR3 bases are TGTGCCAGCAGTGGACAGGGGCTTCCCTCTGAGCAGCAGTACTTC.

The CDR3 region has the DNA TGCAGTGCTTATCTAGCGGGGGGTCCCTACTCCTACAATGAGCAGTTCTTC. As protein: CSAYLAGGPYSYNEQFF. V usage is TRBV20-1 and J usage is TRBJ2-1, with 11 bases fitting TRBD2. The germline gives CDR1 DFQATT, CDR2 SNEGSKA (reference sequence). CDR3 size: 17 residues. With V trimmed by 5 bases and J by 0 bases, 9 bases remained unmatched.

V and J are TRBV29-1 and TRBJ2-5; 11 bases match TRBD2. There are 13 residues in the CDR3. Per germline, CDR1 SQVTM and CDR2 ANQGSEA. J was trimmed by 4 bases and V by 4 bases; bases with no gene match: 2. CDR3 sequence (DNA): TGCAGCGTTGGAACTAGCGGGGGAGAGACCCAGTACTTC. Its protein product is CSVGTSGGETQYF. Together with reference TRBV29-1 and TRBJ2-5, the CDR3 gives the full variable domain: SAVISQKPSRDICQRGTSLTIQCQVDSQVTMMFWYRQQPGQSLTLIATANQGSEATYESGFVIDKFPISRPNLTFSTLTVSNMSPEDSSIYLCSVGTSGGETQYFGPGTRLLVL.

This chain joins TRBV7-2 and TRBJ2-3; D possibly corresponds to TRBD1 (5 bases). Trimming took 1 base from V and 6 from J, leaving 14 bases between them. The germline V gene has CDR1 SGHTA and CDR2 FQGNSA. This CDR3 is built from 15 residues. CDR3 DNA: TGTGCCAGCAGCTTAGGAAGCAGGGCCCCGGATACGCAGTATTTT. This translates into CASSLGSRAPDTQYF.

CDR3 sequence: CASSHQAGEETQYF. As DNA, the CDR3 is TGTGCCAGCAGCCACCAGGCGGGAGAAGAGACCCAGTACTTC. J is TRBJ2-5 and V is TRBV6-1; the match to TRBD2 covers 7 bases. Losses at the gene ends were 6 bases for V and 3 bases for J; bases not matched to a gene: 7. The CDR3 runs to 14 residues. CDR1 is MNHNS and CDR2 is SASEGT in the germline V gene.

The CDR3 spells CASSYTDRATGELFF. The DNA of the CDR3 is TGTGCCAGCAGTTACACGGACAGGGCCACCGGGGAGCTGTTTTTT. The rearrangement links TRBV6-5 to TRBJ2-2; 8 bases are shared with TRBD1. Germline V gene lookup returns CDR1 MNHEY and CDR2 SVGAGI. V lost 2 bases and J lost 4; bases outside the gene matches: 3. This CDR3 has 15 amino acids.

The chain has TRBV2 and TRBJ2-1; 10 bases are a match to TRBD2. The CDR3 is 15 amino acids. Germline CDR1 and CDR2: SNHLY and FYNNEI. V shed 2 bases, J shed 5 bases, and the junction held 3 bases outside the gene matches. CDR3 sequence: CASSESGGANNEQFF. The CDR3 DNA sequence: TGTGCCAGCAGTGAAAGCGGGGGGGCGAACAATGAGCAGTTCTTC. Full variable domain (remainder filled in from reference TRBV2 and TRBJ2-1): EPEVTQTPSHQVTQMGQEVILRCVPISNHLYFYWYRQILGQKVEFLVSFYNNEISEKSEIFDDQFSVERPDGSNFTLKIRSTKLEDSAMYFCASSESGGANNEQFFGPGTRLTVL.

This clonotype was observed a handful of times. The CDR3, as DNA: TGTGCCAGCAGTCCGGCGTTGGGCGGGGTACCCTACGAGCAGTACTTC. Encoded protein: CASSPALGGVPYEQYF. This chain uses TRBV12-3 or TRBV12-4 with TRBJ2-7, with D possibly TRBD2 on 6 matching bases. V lost 5 bases and J lost 2, with 19 bases in between. The CDR3 runs to 16 residues.

For the CDR3, the DNA is TGTGCCAGCAGCCAAGATCCCTTTGGTTACAGGCAGTACTTC. Its protein is CASSQDPFGYRQYF. This chain joins TRBV3-1 and TRBJ2-7; D is unresolved. Germline V gene data show CDR1 as LGHDT and CDR2 as YNNKEL (reference sequence). The CDR3 length is 14 residues. The V and J ends lost 0 bases and 9 bases respectively, with 15 bases between them.

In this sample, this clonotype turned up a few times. This CDR3 is CASSLASGSITDTQYF. The CDR3 bases are TGTGCCAGCAGCTTAGCCTCGGGGTCGATCACAGATACGCAGTATTTT. The V gene is TRBV7-9, the J gene TRBJ2-3; tentatively, D is TRBD2 (5 bases). Germline assignment: CDR1 SEHNR and CDR2 FQNEAQ (reference sequence). This CDR3 has 16 amino acids. V shed 0 bases and J shed 2 bases, with 12 bases lying between them.

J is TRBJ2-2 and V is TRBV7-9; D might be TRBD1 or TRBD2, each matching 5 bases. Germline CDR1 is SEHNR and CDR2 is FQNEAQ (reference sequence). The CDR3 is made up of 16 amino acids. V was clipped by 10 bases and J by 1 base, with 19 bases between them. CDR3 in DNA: TGTGCCACCCCCTTCGGGTGGGGGATGAACACCGGGGAGCTGTTTTTT. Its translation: CATPFGWGMNTGELFF.

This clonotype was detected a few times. The CDR3 sequence: CASRLLAGTTDTQYF. The CDR3 nucleotides read TGTGCCAGCAGATTACTAGCGGGGACGACAGATACGCAGTATTTT. The rearrangement links TRBV6-5 to TRBJ2-3; TRBD2 matches 10 bases. This CDR3 is built from 15 residues. V shed 6 bases, J shed 3 bases, and the junction held 6 bases outside the gene matches. Germline V CDR1 and CDR2: MNHEY, SVGAGI.

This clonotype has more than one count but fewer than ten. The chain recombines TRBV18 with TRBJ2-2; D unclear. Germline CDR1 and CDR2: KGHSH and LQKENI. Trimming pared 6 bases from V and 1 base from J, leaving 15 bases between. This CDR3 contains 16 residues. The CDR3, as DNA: TGTGCCAGCTCGTCACCGTGGCGAGAGAACACCGGGGAGCTGTTTTTT. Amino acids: CASSSPWRENTGELFF.

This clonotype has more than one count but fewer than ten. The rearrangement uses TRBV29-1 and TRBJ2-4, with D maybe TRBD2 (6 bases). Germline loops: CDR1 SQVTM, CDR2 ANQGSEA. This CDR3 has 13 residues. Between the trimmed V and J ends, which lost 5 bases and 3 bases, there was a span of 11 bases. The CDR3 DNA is TGCAGCGTTTGGGGGGATGGCAAAAACATTCAGTACTTC. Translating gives CSVWGDGKNIQYF.

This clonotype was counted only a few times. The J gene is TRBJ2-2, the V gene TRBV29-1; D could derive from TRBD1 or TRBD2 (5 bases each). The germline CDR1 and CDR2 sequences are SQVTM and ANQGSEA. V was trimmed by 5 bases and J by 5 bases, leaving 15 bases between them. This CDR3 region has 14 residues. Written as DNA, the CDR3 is TGCAGCGTTCCAAGCGTGTGGGGGACCGGGGAGCTGTTTTTT. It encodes CSVPSVWGTGELFF.

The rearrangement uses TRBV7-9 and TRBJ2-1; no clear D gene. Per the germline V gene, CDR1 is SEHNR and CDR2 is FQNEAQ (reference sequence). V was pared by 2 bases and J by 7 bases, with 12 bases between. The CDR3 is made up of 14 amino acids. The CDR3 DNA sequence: TGTGCCAGCAGCTTATTTCTGGACCGTAATGAGCAGTTCTTC. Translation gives CASSLFLDRNEQFF.

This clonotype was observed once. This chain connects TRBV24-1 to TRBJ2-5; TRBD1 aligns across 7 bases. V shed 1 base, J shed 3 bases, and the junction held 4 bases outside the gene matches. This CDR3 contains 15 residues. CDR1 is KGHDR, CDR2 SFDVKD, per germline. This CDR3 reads CATSDFYRGKETQYF. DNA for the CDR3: TGTGCCACCAGTGATTTTTACAGGGGAAAAGAGACCCAGTACTTC.

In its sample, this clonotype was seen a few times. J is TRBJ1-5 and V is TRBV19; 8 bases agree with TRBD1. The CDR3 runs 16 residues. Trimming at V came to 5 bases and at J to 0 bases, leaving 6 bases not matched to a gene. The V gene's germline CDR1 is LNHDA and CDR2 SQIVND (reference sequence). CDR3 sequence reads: CASSGRQGSSNQPQHF. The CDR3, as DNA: TGTGCCAGTAGTGGAAGACAGGGGAGTAGCAATCAGCCCCAGCATTTT.

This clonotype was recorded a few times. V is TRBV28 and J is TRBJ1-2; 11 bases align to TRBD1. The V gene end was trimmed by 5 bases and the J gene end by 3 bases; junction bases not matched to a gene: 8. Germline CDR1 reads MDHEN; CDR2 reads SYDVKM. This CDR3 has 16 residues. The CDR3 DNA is TGTGCCAGCAGTCCCCTCCAGGGACAGGGGGACTATGGCTACACCTTC. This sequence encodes CASSPLQGQGDYGYTF.

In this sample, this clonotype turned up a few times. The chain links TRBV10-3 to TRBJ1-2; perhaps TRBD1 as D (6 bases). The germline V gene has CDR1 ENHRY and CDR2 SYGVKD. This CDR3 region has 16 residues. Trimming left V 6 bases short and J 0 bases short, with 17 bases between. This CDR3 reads CAISPGGAYSNYGYTF. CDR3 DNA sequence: TGTGCCATCAGCCCTGGGGGGGCCTACTCTAACTATGGCTACACCTTC.

For the CDR3, the DNA is TGTGCCAGCAGTTGGCGGGGACTAGCGGGCACAGATACGCAGTATTTT. Amino acid sequence: CASSWRGLAGTDTQYF. The genes are TRBV28 and TRBJ2-3; 11 bases line up with TRBD2. Per germline, CDR1 MDHEN and CDR2 SYDVKM. V lost 4 bases, J lost 1 base, and 4 bases stayed unmatched. The CDR3 spans 16 residues.

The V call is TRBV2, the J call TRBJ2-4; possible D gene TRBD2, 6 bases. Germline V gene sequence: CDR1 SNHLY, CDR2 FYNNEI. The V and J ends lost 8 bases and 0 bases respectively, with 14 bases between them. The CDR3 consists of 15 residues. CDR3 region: CASWNSGLAKNIQYF. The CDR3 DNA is TGTGCCAGCTGGAATTCGGGACTAGCCAAAAACATTCAGTACTTC.

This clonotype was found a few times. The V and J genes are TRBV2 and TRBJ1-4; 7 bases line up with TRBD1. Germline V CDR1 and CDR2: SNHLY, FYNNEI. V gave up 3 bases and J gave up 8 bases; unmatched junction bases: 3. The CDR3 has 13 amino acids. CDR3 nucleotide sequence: TGTGCCAGCAGTGAGACAGGGACCGAAAAACTGTTTTTT. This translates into CASSETGTEKLFF.

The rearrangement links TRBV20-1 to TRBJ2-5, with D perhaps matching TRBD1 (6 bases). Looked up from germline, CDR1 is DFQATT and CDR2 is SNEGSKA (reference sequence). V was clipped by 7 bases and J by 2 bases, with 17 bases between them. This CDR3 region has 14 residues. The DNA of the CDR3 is TGCAGTGGTTCCTCGGGGACACCGCAAGAGACCCAGTACTTC. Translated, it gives CSGSSGTPQETQYF.

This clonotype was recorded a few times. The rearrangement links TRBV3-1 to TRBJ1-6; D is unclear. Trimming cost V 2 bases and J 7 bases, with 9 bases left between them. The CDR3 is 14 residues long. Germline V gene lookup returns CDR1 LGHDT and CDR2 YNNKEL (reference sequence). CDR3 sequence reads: CASSQIRRNSPLHF. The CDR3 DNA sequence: TGTGCCAGCAGCCAAATAAGACGGAATTCACCCCTCCACTTT.

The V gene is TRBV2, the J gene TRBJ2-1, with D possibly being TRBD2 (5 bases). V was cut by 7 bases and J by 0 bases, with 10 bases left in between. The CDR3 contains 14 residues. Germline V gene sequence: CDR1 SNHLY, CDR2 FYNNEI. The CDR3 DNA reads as TGTGCCAGCAAGAGCGGAATCTCCTACAATGAGCAGTTCTTC. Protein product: CASKSGISYNEQFF.